This T cell receptor (beta chain) was recovered during a study of blood T cell repertoires in COVID-19. Data came from immunoSEQ multiplex PCR; TCRdb stores just in-frame clones and leaves some out. The sample carries 240,000 or so clones, about 87% recorded once. Trimming removed 0 bases from V and 5 bases from J, with 12 bases in between. The CDR3 sequence is 15 residues long. Germline CDR1 reads ENHRY; CDR2 reads SYGVKD. Sequencing was performed on peripheral blood. The TCR comes from a woman in her sixties or seventies with active or convalescent COVID-19. The gene calls are TRBV10-3 and TRBJ2-3; perhaps TRBD2 as D (7 bases). CDR3: CAISESGGAGDTQYF. The CDR3 DNA is TGTGCCATCAGTGAGTCAGGGGGGGCGGGAGATACGCAGTATTTT.